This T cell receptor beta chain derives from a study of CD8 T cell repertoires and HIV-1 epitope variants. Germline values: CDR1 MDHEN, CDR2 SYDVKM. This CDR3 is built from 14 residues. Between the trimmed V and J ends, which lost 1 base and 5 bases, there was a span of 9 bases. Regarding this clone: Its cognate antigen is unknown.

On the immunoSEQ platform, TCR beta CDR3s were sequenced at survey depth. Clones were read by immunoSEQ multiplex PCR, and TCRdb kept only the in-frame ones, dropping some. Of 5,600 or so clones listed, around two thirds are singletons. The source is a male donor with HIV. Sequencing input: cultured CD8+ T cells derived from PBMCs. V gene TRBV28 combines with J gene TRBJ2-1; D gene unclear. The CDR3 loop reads CASSLFGPNNEQFF. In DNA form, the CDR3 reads TGTGCCAGCAGTTTATTTGGACCCAACAATGAGCAGTTCTTC.